This paragraph covers one T cell receptor (beta chain) sequence. Its antigen remains undetermined. Per-base qualities were not stored, and no clone one base away is much larger. As encoded in the germline V gene, CDR1 is SGHRS while CDR2 is YFSETQ. The CDR3 has 15 amino acids, counting the end cysteine and phenylalanine. Only CDR3 DNA remains: 45 bases, in frame from the first base. A distance of 12 bases separates the germline ends of V and J, which lose 0 bases and 4 bases respectively. The data originate from a study of patients and donors after allogeneic stem cell transplantation (dated by TCRdb to about 2020). Receptor libraries were prepared by RT-PCR. The sequencing machine was a NextSeq 550. TCRdb reran the public reads through fastp at Q25 and MiXCR, keeping productive beta chains. Under each unique CDR3 protein, matching rows form one entry showing the most common genes and DNA. This sample lists about 40,000 distinct CDR3 sequences; about 30% were detected once. Clones ranked in the top ten supply about 78% of the sample.

The V and J segments used are TRBV5-1 and TRBJ2-3; no confident D gene assignment can be made. The sample was blood, either unsorted or a sorted T cell fraction (not recorded which). This clonotype was sampled from a human donor who was either an allogeneic HSCT recipient or a stem cell or donor lymphocyte infusion donor (not recorded which). It is not recorded whose cells these are; they may come from a transplant donor. In nucleotides, the sequence is TGCGCCAGCAGCTTGGGAGCAATTCAGCCAGATACGCAGTATTTT. Its protein is CASSLGAIQPDTQYF.